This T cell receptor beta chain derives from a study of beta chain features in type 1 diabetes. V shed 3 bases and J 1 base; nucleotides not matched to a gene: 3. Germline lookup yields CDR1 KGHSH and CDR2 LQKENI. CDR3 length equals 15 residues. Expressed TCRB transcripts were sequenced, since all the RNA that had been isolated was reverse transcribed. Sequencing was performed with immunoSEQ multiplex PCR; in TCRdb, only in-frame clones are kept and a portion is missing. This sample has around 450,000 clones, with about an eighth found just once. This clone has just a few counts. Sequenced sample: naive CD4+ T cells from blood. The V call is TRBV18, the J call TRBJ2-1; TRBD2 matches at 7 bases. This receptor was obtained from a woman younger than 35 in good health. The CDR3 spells CASSPGLGSYNEQFF. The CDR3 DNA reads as TGTGCCAGCTCACCTGGACTAGGTTCCTACAATGAGCAGTTCTTC.